Detailed here is one TCR beta chain. Its antigen is still unknown. TCRdb's table, derived via immunoSEQ multiplex PCR, lists solely in-frame clones and lacks some. The table shows 95,000 to 100,000 clones, with roughly four fifths occurring only once. The data were obtained in a study of OX40 agonist ivuxolimab in advanced cancers. As for the study in general: Patients assigned to dose escalation were diagnosed with hepatocellular carcinoma, melanoma, renal cell or head and neck cancer. Whole-study results and caveats: Expanded clones tended on average to be more numerous among CD8+ T cells than CD4+.

CDR3 size: 16 residues. V was pared by 0 bases and J by 5 bases, with 14 bases between. The germline V gene has CDR1 LGHNA and CDR2 YSLEER. The rearrangement links TRBV4-3 to TRBJ2-1; D is ambiguous. The source of this sequence is an adult with an advanced solid tumor such as melanoma, head and neck, liver or kidney cancer. The input for sequencing was CD4+ or CD8+ T cells sorted from blood, taken in a trial of the OX40 agonist ivuxolimab. The DNA for the CDR3 is TGCGCCAGCAGCCAAGATTGGCAAGTTAACAACAATGAGCAGTTCTTC. Translation gives CASSQDWQVNNNEQFF.